A single sample gave rise to the 24 T cell receptor beta chains below, sequenced in a study of blood T cell repertoires in COVID-19. Clones were read by immunoSEQ multiplex PCR, and TCRdb kept only the in-frame ones, dropping some. The sample consists of approximately 330,000 clones, 87% of them appearing once. Sequencing was done on a sample of peripheral blood. These receptors all come from a man aged 30 to 39 with COVID-19, enrolled during active disease.

The rearrangement joins TRBV24-1 to TRBJ1-5, with 7 bases lining up with TRBD1. V was clipped by 4 bases and J by 3 bases; unmatched bases: 5. CDR3 length: 15 residues. Germline V CDR1 and CDR2: KGHDR, SFDVKD. Here the CDR3 DNA reads TGTGCCACCAGTGAAGGGGGCGCGACCAATCAGCCCCAGCATTTT. Amino acid sequence: CATSEGGATNQPQHF.

The chain recombines TRBV6-5 with TRBJ1-1; possibly TRBD1 for D (6 bases). Germline V gene lookup returns CDR1 MNHEY and CDR2 SVGAGI. Between the trimmed V and J ends, which lost 6 bases and 4 bases, there was a span of 15 bases. The CDR3 totals 14 residues. CDR3 in DNA: TGTGCCAGCAGACACAGGGAGGGGACCACTGAAGCTTTCTTT. Its translation: CASRHREGTTEAFF.

This sequence joins TRBV9 and TRBJ2-5; 10 bases align to TRBD1. From germline, CDR1 is SGDLS and CDR2 YYNGEE. This CDR3 comprises 15 residues. The V and J ends lost 4 bases and 4 bases, in that order; junction bases with no gene match: 7. CDR3 residues: CASSFGQGVAETQYF. DNA for the CDR3: TGTGCCAGCAGCTTCGGACAGGGGGTCGCAGAGACCCAGTACTTC.

The rearrangement joins TRBV19 to TRBJ1-5; D remains unclear. CDR3 size: 14 residues. The germline V and J ends were trimmed by 4 bases and 9 bases, with 16 bases remaining between them. The germline V gene encodes CDR1 LNHDA and CDR2 SQIVND (reference sequence). The CDR3 bases are TGTGCCAGTAGTACGGTCCCGTACGAGGGGCCCCAGCATTTT. Its translation is CASSTVPYEGPQHF.

This chain connects TRBV27 to TRBJ1-3, with a tentative D call TRBD1 (6 bases). This CDR3 region has 15 residues. Germline CDR1 reads MNHEY; CDR2 reads SMNVEV (reference sequence). Trimming stripped 4 bases from V and 7 bases from J, with 17 bases between. The CDR3 reads CASSSAGAGMNTIYF. As DNA, the CDR3 is TGTGCCAGCAGTTCAGCGGGGGCTGGTATGAACACCATATATTTT.

The chain joins TRBV21-1 to TRBJ2-7; the table's D gene call, TRBD2, was not cross checked with the DNA. TRBV21-1 is assigned pseudogene status. The CDR3 extends over 15 amino acids. CDR3 in DNA: TGTGCCAGCAGCAAAAGAACGGACTTTCCCTACGAGCAGTACTTC. Translated: CASSKRTDFPYEQYF.

This chain links TRBV28 with TRBJ2-7; 7 positions agree with TRBD2. The CDR3 is 18 residues long. With V trimmed by 1 base and J by 0 bases, 12 bases remained unmatched. The germline CDR1 and CDR2 sequences are MDHEN and SYDVKM. Here the CDR3 reads CASSLYPREGKSSYEQYF. The CDR3 bases are TGTGCCAGCAGTTTATACCCAAGGGAGGGGAAGAGCTCCTACGAGCAGTACTTC.

The chain is built from TRBV6-1 and TRBJ2-1; D gene ambiguous. Germline V gives CDR1 MNHNS, CDR2 SASEGT. V shed 2 bases and J shed 0 bases, with 5 bases lying between them. This CDR3 spans 14 amino acids. CDR3 bases: TGTGCCAGCAGTGAATATAACTCCTACAATGAGCAGTTCTTC. It translates to CASSEYNSYNEQFF.

This chain links TRBV28 with TRBJ2-7, with D possibly TRBD1 on 6 matching bases. This CDR3 has 14 amino acids. V shed 8 bases and J shed 4 bases, with 18 bases lying between them. Per the germline V gene, CDR1 is MDHEN and CDR2 is SYDVKM. The CDR3 DNA sequence: TGTGCCAGCGGAACGGGTTACAGGGCGTACGAGCAGTACTTC. Translating gives CASGTGYRAYEQYF.

Details on this clone: Different DNA sequences within this sample yield the same CDR3. This chain links TRBV6-4 with TRBJ2-2; D remains unclear. Trimming took 4 bases from V and 1 from J, leaving 4 bases between them. The germline V gene encodes CDR1 MRHNA and CDR2 SNTAGT. CDR3 size: 13 residues. The CDR3 DNA sequence: TGTGCCAGCAGTGCGGGGAACACCGGGGAGCTGTTTTTT. It codes for CASSAGNTGELFF.

V and J are TRBV19 and TRBJ2-1; 9 bases line up with TRBD1. The length of the CDR3 is 16 residues. Germline V gene data show CDR1 as LNHDA and CDR2 as SQIVND (reference sequence). V shed 5 bases, J shed 7 bases, and the junction held 12 bases outside the gene matches. This chain's CDR3 is CASSVLTGGYSNEQFF. CDR3 coding DNA: TGTGCCAGTAGTGTCCTTACAGGGGGCTATTCGAATGAGCAGTTCTTC.

Note on this clone: The same CDR3 can be traced to other DNA sequences in this sample. The V and J genes are TRBV19 and TRBJ2-1; D call uncertain. Looked up from germline, CDR1 is LNHDA and CDR2 is SQIVND (reference sequence). The ends were cut back, 3 bases at V and 0 bases at J, with 9 bases in the middle. CDR3 size: 15 residues. CDR3 sequence reads: CASSISASSYNEQFF. In DNA, the CDR3 is TGTGCCAGTAGTATCAGCGCTAGCTCCTACAATGAGCAGTTCTTC.

This clone appeared many times. The chain uses TRBV10-3 and TRBJ1-4; TRBD1 agrees at 7 bases. Germline values: CDR1 ENHRY, CDR2 SYGVKD. CDR3 length: 13 amino acids. Unmatched junction bases numbered 3, after V lost 6 bases and J lost 5 bases. The CDR3 DNA follows: TGTGCCATCAGGAGACAGGGAAATGAAAAACTGTTTTTT. Its protein is CAIRRQGNEKLFF.

Worth noting for this clone: At one of its ends the junction is not consistent with the germline gene, which may arise from a read error. This chain uses TRBV28 with TRBJ2-7, with 7 positions matching TRBD1. There are 13 residues in the CDR3. CDR1 and CDR2 (germline): MDHEN, SYDVKM. CDR3 residues: CASSQGQSYKQYF. The DNA of the CDR3 is TGTGCCAGCAGCCAGGGACAGTCCTACAAGCAGTACTTC.

The chain is built from TRBV30 and TRBJ2-2, with 7 bases lining up with TRBD1. CDR3 length: 15 amino acids. From germline, CDR1 is GTSNPN and CDR2 SVGIG (reference sequence). Trimming at V came to 8 bases and at J to 1 base, leaving 10 bases not matched to a gene. The CDR3 loop is CARPLGGQNTGELFF. The CDR3 DNA reads TGTGCCCGCCCGTTAGGGGGCCAGAACACCGGGGAGCTGTTTTTT.

V gene TRBV20-1 combines with J gene TRBJ1-2; D not resolved. The CDR3 contains 15 residues. Germline V lookup: CDR1 DFQATT, CDR2 SNEGSKA (reference sequence). The V and J ends lost 3 bases and 0 bases respectively, with 14 bases between them. The CDR3 nucleotides are TGCAGTGCTAGTAGCACAGCCTACCCTAACTATGGCTACACCTTC. The encoded protein is CSASSTAYPNYGYTF.

A remark on this clone: Different DNA sequences within this sample yield the same CDR3. The chain combines TRBV15 with TRBJ2-7; TRBD2 matches at 11 bases. Germline V lookup: CDR1 LNHNV, CDR2 YYDKDF (reference sequence). V was pared by 1 base and J by 4 bases, with 6 bases of the junction left unmatched. The CDR3 spans 16 residues. Here the CDR3 DNA reads TGTGCCACCAGCAGAGGCGGTACTAGCGGGAGTTACGAGCAGTACTTC. Amino acid sequence: CATSRGGTSGSYEQYF.

The gene calls are TRBV13 and TRBJ2-3; no clear D gene. The germline CDR1 and CDR2 sequences are PRHDT and FYEKMQ (reference sequence). With 3 bases removed from V and 1 base from J, the gap between germline ends came to 11 bases. The length of the CDR3 is 15 residues. CDR3 nucleotides: TGTGCCAGCAGCTTTCTTGTTACTCGCACAGATACGCAGTATTTT. Translated, it gives CASSFLVTRTDTQYF.

This rearrangement joins TRBV3-1 (or the pseudogene TRBV3-2) to TRBJ1-1; the D gene is possibly TRBD1 (5 bases). CDR1 and CDR2 (germline): LGHDT, YNNKEL (reference sequence). V was shortened by 3 bases and J by 1 base, with 15 bases between the two germline ends. The CDR3 length is 16 residues. CDR3 region: CASSHQGGGPNTEAFF. CDR3 bases: TGTGCCAGCAGCCATCAGGGTGGTGGCCCGAACACTGAAGCTTTCTTT.

The genes are TRBV19 and TRBJ2-1; D is uncertain. This CDR3 contains 11 residues. The V gene lost 4 bases and the J gene lost 6 bases, with 4 bases spanning the gap. Looked up from germline, CDR1 is LNHDA and CDR2 is SQIVND (reference sequence). The CDR3 nucleotides are TGTGCCAGTAGTACCTTCAATGAGCAGTTCTTC. It codes for CASSTFNEQFF.

The chain has TRBV5-1 and TRBJ2-7, with TRBD1 matching over 8 bases. From germline, CDR1 is SGHRS and CDR2 YFSETQ. V lost 3 bases, J lost 3 bases, and 8 bases stayed unmatched. CDR3 size: 15 residues. The CDR3 coding sequence is TGCGCCAGCAGCTGGTCAGGGGGCTTTCTCTACGAGCAGTACTTC. Amino acid sequence: CASSWSGGFLYEQYF.

The V gene is TRBV5-1, the J gene TRBJ2-1; 12 nucleotides agree with TRBD2. The trim removed 4 bases at V and 10 bases at J, leaving 12 bases unmatched. The CDR3 is 16 residues long. Looked up from germline, CDR1 is SGHRS and CDR2 is YFSETQ. CDR3 in amino acids: CASSALASGGAGEQFF. CDR3 bases: TGCGCCAGCAGCGCCCTGGCTAGCGGGGGGGCAGGAGAGCAGTTCTTC.

The genes are TRBV24-1 and TRBJ2-3, with 10 bases identical to TRBD1. There are 15 residues in the CDR3. Per germline, CDR1 KGHDR and CDR2 SFDVKD. V lost 7 bases, J lost 3 bases, and 6 bases stayed unmatched. The CDR3 DNA reads as TGTGCCACCAGCCCGGGACAGGGGCCTACAGATACGCAGTATTTT. Its protein product is CATSPGQGPTDTQYF.

CDR3 coding DNA: TGCGCCAGCAGCTTGGAGGGCAGGGGGCTGCCAGATACGCAGTATTTT. As protein: CASSLEGRGLPDTQYF. The chain couples TRBV5-1 to TRBJ2-3, with 8 bases lining up with TRBD1. This CDR3 contains 16 residues. CDR1 and CDR2 (germline): SGHRS, YFSETQ. The V and J ends lost 0 bases and 4 bases, in that order; junction bases with no gene match: 7.